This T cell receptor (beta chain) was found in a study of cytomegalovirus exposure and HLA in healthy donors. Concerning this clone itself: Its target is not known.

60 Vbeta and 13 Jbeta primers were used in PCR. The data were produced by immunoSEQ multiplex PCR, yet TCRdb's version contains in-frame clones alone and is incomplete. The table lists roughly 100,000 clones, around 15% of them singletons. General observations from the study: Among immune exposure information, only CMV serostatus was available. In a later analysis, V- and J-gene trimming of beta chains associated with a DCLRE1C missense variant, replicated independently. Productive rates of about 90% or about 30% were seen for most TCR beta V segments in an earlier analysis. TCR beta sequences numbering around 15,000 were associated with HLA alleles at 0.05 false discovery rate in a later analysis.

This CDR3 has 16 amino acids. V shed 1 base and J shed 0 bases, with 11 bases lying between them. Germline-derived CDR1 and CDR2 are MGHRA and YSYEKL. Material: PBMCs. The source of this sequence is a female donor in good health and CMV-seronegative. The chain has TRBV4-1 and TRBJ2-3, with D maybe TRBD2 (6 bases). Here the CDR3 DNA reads TGCGCCAGCAGCCAAGGTCTAGCGCTGAGCACAGATACGCAGTATTTT. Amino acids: CASSQGLALSTDTQYF.